Described below is a single T cell receptor (beta chain) sequence and its context. Its specificity is not known. Compared with germline, one end of the junction differs, possibly owing to a read error. The CDR3 consists of 17 residues. The V gene's germline CDR1 is SGDLS and CDR2 YYNGEE. Unique molecular identifiers were built into the TCR beta cDNA libraries. MiXCR, applied by TCRdb to the PCR reads, yields one record per CDR3 protein. The sample has 350,000 to 500,000 distinct CDR3 sequences, approximately 38% seen once. The sample originates from a study of post-analysis software for immune sequencing data. On the study more broadly: Relapsing-remitting, secondary progressive and progressive-relapsing forms made up the multiple sclerosis disease courses.

Whole-study results and caveats: A significant reduction in normalized Chao1 diversity was observed in multiple sclerosis patients versus controls. Elevated frequency relative to controls characterized 4 or 5 TRBV segments in patients, TRBV5-6, TRBV5-1 and TRBV20-1 among them. Batch-mates among the samples co-clustered strongly by F measure.

The receptor was isolated from a girl aged 2-15 years with multiple sclerosis. Material: blood. The V call is TRBV9, the J call TRBJ2-1, with TRBD1 identical over 10 bases. The DNA for the CDR3 is TGTGCCGGCAGCGTATTACTCGGGACAGGGGTTTACAATGAGCAGTTCTTC. It yields the protein CAGSVLLGTGVYNEQFF.